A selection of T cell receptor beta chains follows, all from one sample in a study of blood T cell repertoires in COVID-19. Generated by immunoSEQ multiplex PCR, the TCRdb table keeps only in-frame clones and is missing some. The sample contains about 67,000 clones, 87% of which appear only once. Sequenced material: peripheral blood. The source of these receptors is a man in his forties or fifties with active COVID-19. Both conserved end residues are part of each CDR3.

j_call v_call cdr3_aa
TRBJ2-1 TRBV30 CAWRHSRGASSYNEQFF
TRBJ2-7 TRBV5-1 CASSLTTSAYEQYF
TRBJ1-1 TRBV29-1 CSVPGAQGSYSEAFF
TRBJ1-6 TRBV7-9 CASSAGGWRNSPLHF
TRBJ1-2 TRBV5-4 CASSWRTGDLSYGYTF
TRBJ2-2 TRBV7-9 CASNLFSGGNTGELFF
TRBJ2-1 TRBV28 CASSLFSSGIYNEQFF
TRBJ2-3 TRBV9 CASSHEGLATDTQYF
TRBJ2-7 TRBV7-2 CASNEQGHRYEQYF
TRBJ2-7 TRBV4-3 CASSQDRTEGTYEQYF
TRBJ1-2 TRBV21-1 CASSKRWLRWGYTF
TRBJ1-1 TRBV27 CASSPLVERNTEAFF
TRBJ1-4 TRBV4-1 CASSQEGRATNEKLFF
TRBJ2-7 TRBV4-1 CASSQDTTSSRFYEQYF
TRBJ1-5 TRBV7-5 CVRTLSVTGSVQPQHF
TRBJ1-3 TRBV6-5 CASRGHPTSGNTIYF